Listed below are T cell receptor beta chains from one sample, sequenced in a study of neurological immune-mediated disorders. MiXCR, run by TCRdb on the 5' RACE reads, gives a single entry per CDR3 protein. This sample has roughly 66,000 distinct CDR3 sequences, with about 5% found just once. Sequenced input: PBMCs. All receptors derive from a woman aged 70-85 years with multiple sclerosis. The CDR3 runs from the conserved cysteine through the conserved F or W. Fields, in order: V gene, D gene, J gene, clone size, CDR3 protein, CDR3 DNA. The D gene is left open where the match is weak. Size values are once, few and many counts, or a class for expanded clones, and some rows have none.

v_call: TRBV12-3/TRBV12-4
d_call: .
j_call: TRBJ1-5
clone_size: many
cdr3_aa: CASKPGGLGNQPQHF
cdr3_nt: TGTGCCAGCAAACCCGGGGGGCTTGGCAATCAGCCCCAGCATTTT

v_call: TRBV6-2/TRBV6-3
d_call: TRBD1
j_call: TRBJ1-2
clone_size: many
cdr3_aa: CASSPTGPYGYTF
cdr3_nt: TGTGCCAGCAGTCCGACAGGGCCCTATGGCTACACCTTC

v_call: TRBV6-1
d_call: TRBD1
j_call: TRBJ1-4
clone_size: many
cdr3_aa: CASLDRRNEKLFF
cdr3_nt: TGTGCCAGCTTGGACAGGAGGAATGAAAAACTGTTTTTT

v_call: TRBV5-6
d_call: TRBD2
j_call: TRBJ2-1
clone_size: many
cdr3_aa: CASSFNSGSRSEQFF
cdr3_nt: TGTGCCAGCAGCTTCAATAGCGGGAGTCGGTCCGAGCAGTTCTTC

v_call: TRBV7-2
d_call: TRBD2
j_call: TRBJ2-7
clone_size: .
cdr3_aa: CASSFSAGEYEQYF
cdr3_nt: TGTGCCAGCAGCTTCTCAGCGGGAGAATACGAGCAGTACTTC

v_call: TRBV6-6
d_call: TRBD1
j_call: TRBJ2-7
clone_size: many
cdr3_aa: CANRTGSNEQYF
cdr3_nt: TGTGCCAACAGGACAGGGAGCAACGAGCAGTACTTC

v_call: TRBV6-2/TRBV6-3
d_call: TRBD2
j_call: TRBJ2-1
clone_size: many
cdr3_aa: CASRGSSGRSWNEQFF
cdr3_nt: TGTGCCAGCAGAGGAAGTAGCGGGAGGTCTTGGAATGAGCAGTTCTTC

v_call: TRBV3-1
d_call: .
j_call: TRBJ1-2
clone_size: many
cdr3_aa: CASSQGNREGGYTF
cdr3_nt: TGTGCCAGCAGCCAAGGGAACAGGGAAGGTGGCTACACCTTC

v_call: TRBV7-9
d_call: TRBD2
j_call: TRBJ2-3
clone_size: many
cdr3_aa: CASRTMGYGGRSTDTQYF
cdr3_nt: TGTGCCAGCCGAACCATGGGATACGGCGGGAGGAGCACAGATACGCAGTATTTT

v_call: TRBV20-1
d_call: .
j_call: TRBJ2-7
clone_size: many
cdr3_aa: CSARDRGYEQYF
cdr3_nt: TGCAGTGCTAGAGATCGGGGGTACGAGCAGTACTTC

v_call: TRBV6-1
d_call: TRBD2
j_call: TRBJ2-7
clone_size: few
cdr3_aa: CASSREDTYEQYF
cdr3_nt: TGTGCCAGCAGTCGGGAGGATACCTACGAGCAGTACTTC

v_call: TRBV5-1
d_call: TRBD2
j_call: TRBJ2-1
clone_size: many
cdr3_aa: CASSPTSGLYNEQFF
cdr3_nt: TGCGCCAGCAGCCCGACTAGCGGGCTGTACAATGAGCAGTTCTTC